The TCR beta chain under discussion was sequenced for a study of shared clonotypes between healthy human individuals. Study in general: CD8 memory received one plate per donor, CD8 naive two, CD4 memory three and CD4 naive three.

Profiled with immunoSEQ multiplex PCR; TCRdb holds only in-frame clones, not every one. The sample comprises around 1 million clones, around three quarters of which are singletons, and about 1.5% rests with the top ten. The CDR3 covers 14 residues. Per the germline V gene, CDR1 is SGDLS and CDR2 is YYNGEE. Trimming shortened V by 4 bases and J by 7 bases, and 14 bases separated the two germline ends. Study-level findings and limits: Naive CD4 clonotypes were shared across a few donors at around 5%. The generation probabilities recorded for non-shared clonotypes fell below those of clonotypes shared by all four donors. Estimated clonotype richness was generally higher in naive than memory subsets.

There are a few counts of this clone. Its antigen is not identified. The TCR sequence derives from a man younger than 35 in good health. Sequencing was performed on memory CD4+ T cells sorted from blood. The subset denotes: CD45RA-negative fraction. The rearrangement joins TRBV9 to TRBJ1-4, with D perhaps TRBD1 (5 bases). CDR3 in DNA: TGTGCCAGCAGCCCTAGGGGAAGCGTTGAAAAACTGTTTTTT. Protein product: CASSPRGSVEKLFF.